This record concerns one TCR beta chain sequence. Its antigen specificity is not known. Base qualities are not recorded, but no much larger clone differs from it by a single base. These data are taken from a study of blood T cells in healthy people across ages (dated by TCRdb to between 2015 and 2017). About the investigation overall: Template switching captured roughly one uniquely barcoded TCR beta cDNA molecule per two T cells in model experiments. Age-related changes in TCR beta repertoire diversity were measured in the study by deep sequencing normalized with unique cDNA molecular identifiers. Four age groups were formed from the donors: young (average about 17 years), middle-aged (around 39), aged (approximately 60) and long-lived (82). To avoid experimental bias, donors of different ages were spread randomly across the sequencing lanes. Using the same blood draw, the study looked at two additional independent replicas of 1 million unique cDNA reads for two donors, one aged 18 to 30 and the other aged 80 or older.

The study at large found these results: Observed TCR beta diversity correlated strongly with the percentage of naive T cells measured by flow cytometry. The CMV infection status of donors was not known, potentially confounding age-related changes in expanded clonotypes. As age increased, observed TCR beta diversity per million T cells dropped in a roughly linear way, and a significant reduction was already evident by age 40. Estimates of total diversity from one million sequenced T cells were regarded as lower bounds and underestimates. Bulk unsorted PBMC profiling prevented conclusive comparison of naive and antigen-experienced compartments. Compared with the aged group, the long-lived group had more naive CD4+ T cells, fewer expanded clones and increased TCR diversity, a pattern suggesting age selection.

To prepare the library, 5' RACE was applied. Sequencing took place on an Illumina HiSeq 2500. A second roughly 6 to 11 cycle PCR used a sample-barcoded 5' primer and a J-beta primer mix. Each TCR beta cDNA molecule received a unique molecular identifier from a template-switch 5' adaptor carrying 12 random nucleotides. Each sample yielded at least 2.5 million CDR3-containing paired-end reads. All of the RNA was converted into first-strand cDNA using the Mint cDNA synthesis kit, with a TRBC-specific oligonucleotide serving as the primer. All cDNA was treated with uracil-DNA glycosylase and then went through a first 18-cycle PCR with the universal primers M1SS and BC2_uni_R. In the authors' own workflow: For normalization, 1 million high-quality reads, each with a distinct molecular identifier, were randomly selected from each sample. Reads sharing molecular identifiers were discarded rather than binned into consensus sequences. CDR3 identification, clonotype clustering and error correction used MiTCR with a Q25 quality threshold and the strictest error-elimination algorithm. A nonparametric unseen species model with Euler transformation was used to estimate a lower bound on total TCR beta diversity. TCRdb ran its own pipeline on the public reads, namely fastp trimming at Q25 and MiXCR clone calling, and kept in-frame beta chains. Each record represents a unique CDR3 protein, reported with the most common genes and DNA among its rows. The V and J calls reflect TCRdb's pipeline rather than the authors' work. Within this sample are about 1.4 million distinct CDR3 sequences, with roughly 64% of them counted one time only. Of the sample, under 8.5% is held by the ten largest clones.

CDR1 and CDR2, per the germline V gene, are KGHDR and SFDVKD. From cysteine to phenylalanine, the CDR3 is 11 amino acids long. The DNA shown is the 33-base CDR3, in frame from base 1. Donors were a few dozen systemically healthy Caucasian individuals from Russia aged 6 to 90 years. Each donor gave ten milliliters of peripheral blood, collected into EDTA-treated Vacutainer tubes. Ficoll-Paque density-gradient centrifugation was used to isolate PBMCs, with at least 7 million obtained per sample. Trizol reagent was used to extract total RNA from PBMCs, with at least 6 micrograms per sample. Naive CD45RAhigh/CD27high T cell percentages were measured by flow cytometry on a PBMC aliquot from every donor.

This TCR derives from a man between 18 and 29 years old in good health. This chain is built from TRBV24-1 and TRBJ2-5, with the D gene uncertain. The J call may be in error: the DNA end matches TRBJ2-7 better. The sequencing input was blood. The DNA is as follows: TGTGCCACCAGTGATTCTAACGAGCAGTACTTC. This encodes CATSDSNEQYF.